Below, one T cell receptor beta chain is given with its context. Its antigen remains unknown. Some clones are missing from TCRdb's copy, which holds only in-frame ones; the method was immunoSEQ multiplex PCR. The data contain approximately 150,000 clones, 80% to 90% of them singletons. The germline CDR1 and CDR2 sequences are SGHTA and FQGNSA. V trimming: 4 bases; J trimming: 3 bases; junction bases outside the gene matches: 9. CDR3 length: 17 residues. This sample stems from a study of T cell responses to AZD1222 COVID-19 vaccine. General observations from the study: The span of vaccine-associated CD4 TCRs extended across spike, with dominance at 160-218 and 743-854.

The sequencing here drew on peripheral blood, taken on day 0 of AZD1222 vaccination. The TCR comes from an adult in good health. The chain employs TRBV7-2 and TRBJ1-4; 9 nucleotides align to TRBD1. The CDR3 sequence: CASSSTLGQGPNEKLFF. The CDR3 DNA reads TGTGCCAGCAGCTCCACACTCGGACAGGGGCCTAATGAAAAACTGTTTTTT.